A single sample is the source of the 15 T cell receptor beta chains below, sequenced in a study of T cell clusters in autoimmune cytopenias. Multiplex touch-down PCR amplified TRB using TRB-A and TRB-B pools in one tube. Each CDR3 protein gets one entry in TCRdb, which reprocessed the multiplex PCR reads and gives no DNA. The sample data list roughly 5,100 distinct CDR3 sequences. TRB amplification used approximately 250 ng of peripheral blood genomic DNA. What was sequenced was peripheral blood. The source of these receptors is a human donor with an autoimmune cytopenia or autoimmune hepatitis (not recorded which).

This clonotype registers medium-sized by frequency. This rearrangement joins TRBV18 to TRBJ2-7; checking the TCRdb D call of TRBD1 is not possible without DNA. In germline, CDR1 is KGHSH, CDR2 LQKENI. The CDR3 is 15 residues long. The CDR3 sequence is CASSPGTGEYYEQYF.

The rearrangement links TRBV11-1 to TRBJ1-4. Germline V gene lookup returns CDR1 SGHAT and CDR2 FQDESV (reference sequence). The CDR3 totals 15 residues. The chain's CDR3 is CASSVSQATNEKLFF.

This chain connects TRBV7-2 to TRBJ2-4. The germline V gene has CDR1 SGHTA and CDR2 FQGNSA. CDR3 length equals 13 residues. CDR3 in amino acids: CASSLGLENIQYF. Full variable domain (remainder filled in from reference TRBV7-2 and TRBJ2-4): GAGVSQSPSNKVTEKGKDVELRCDPISGHTALYWYRQSLGQGLEFLIYFQGNSAPDKSGLPSDRFSAERTGGSVSTLTIQRTQQEDSAVYLCASSLGLENIQYFGAGTRLSVL.

By frequency, this clonotype is medium-sized. This sequence joins TRBV19 and TRBJ2-1; the D call from TCRdb, TRBD1, cannot be confirmed without DNA. The CDR3 length is 16 residues. The germline V gene has CDR1 LNHDA and CDR2 SQIVND (reference sequence). This CDR3 reads CASSVDRDRGLNEQFF.

The chain links TRBV6-5 to TRBJ2-3; checking the TCRdb D call of TRBD1 is not possible without DNA. This CDR3 has 15 residues. Germline loops: CDR1 MNHEY, CDR2 SVGAGI. The CDR3 sequence is CASSGRTGSTDTQYF.

The chain links TRBV6-5 to TRBJ2-3; TCRdb returns TRBD1, unconfirmable since there is no DNA. The CDR3 is 15 residues long. Germline V lookup: CDR1 MNHEY, CDR2 SVGAGI. CDR3 protein: CASSYSAGGTDTQYF.

By frequency, this clonotype is medium-sized (0.01 to 0.1%). This sequence joins TRBV19 and TRBJ1-6; TCRdb gives TRBD1 as the D gene, but with no DNA this cannot be confirmed. Germline V gene lookup returns CDR1 LNHDA and CDR2 SQIVND (reference sequence). The CDR3 contains 16 residues. CDR3: CASSKRTGDINSPLHF.

The chain has TRBV10-3 and TRBJ1-1; TCRdb's D call, TRBD1, is unchecked because there is no DNA. The CDR3 is 15 residues long. In germline, CDR1 is ENHRY, CDR2 SYGVKD. Here the CDR3 reads CAIGTGANLNTEAFF.

The V and J genes are TRBV20-1 and TRBJ2-2; with no DNA, the TCRdb D assignment of TRBD1 cannot be verified. The germline V gene encodes CDR1 DFQATT and CDR2 SNEGSKA (reference sequence). The CDR3 is made up of 16 amino acids. CDR3 residues: CSARAPGQANTGELFF.

The genes are TRBV12-3 or TRBV12-4 and TRBJ2-2; the TCRdb D gene call, TRBD1, has no DNA to confirm it. The CDR3 runs 17 residues. The CDR3 region is CASSRGIRQGGAGELFF.

Judged by frequency, this clonotype is medium-sized (0.01 to 0.1%). This chain uses TRBV30 with TRBJ1-5. Germline V gives CDR1 GTSNPN, CDR2 SVGIG (reference sequence). CDR3 length equals 14 residues. The CDR3 protein is CAWSGGNSNQPQHF.

This clonotype counts as medium-sized by frequency. The rearrangement links TRBV6-5 to TRBJ1-2; TCRdb designates TRBD1, a call that cannot be tested without DNA. Germline CDR1 and CDR2: MNHEY and SVGAGI. The length of the CDR3 is 16 residues. The CDR3 here is CASSYSRGGRGYGYTF.

Frequency places this clonotype as medium-sized. J is TRBJ2-5 and V is TRBV14. The CDR3 is 14 residues long. Germline V gives CDR1 SGHDN, CDR2 FVKESK. The CDR3 sequence is CASSQGQFQETQYF.

Judged by frequency, this clonotype is medium-sized. This chain uses TRBV13 with TRBJ2-7; TCRdb gives TRBD2 as the D gene, but with no DNA this cannot be confirmed. This CDR3 region has 14 residues. Per germline, CDR1 PRHDT and CDR2 FYEKMQ (reference sequence). CDR3 sequence reads: CASRTGTSNHEQYF.

V is TRBV4-2 and J is TRBJ1-1; the D gene TCRdb calls, TRBD1, cannot be checked with no DNA. The germline V gene has CDR1 LGHNA and CDR2 YNFKEQ. The CDR3 extends over 13 amino acids. The CDR3: CASRTGGNTGAFF.